This T cell receptor beta chain was sequenced for a study of T-cell reconstitution after alpha-beta-depleted transplantation in children. Unique molecular identifiers featured in how the TCRbeta library was prepared. MiXCR, run by TCRdb on the PCR reads, gives a single entry per CDR3 protein. The sample has hundreds of thousands of distinct CDR3 sequences; 13% are singletons. Study observations and caveats: Most T-cell counts and diversity one year after the transplant came from T cells that were newly produced. Roughly two months post-transplant, alpha-beta T cells reportedly originated from several hundred graft clones that had expanded.

Germline loops: CDR1 SEHNR, CDR2 FQNEAQ (reference sequence). The V end lost 1 base, the J end lost 3 bases, and 12 bases lay between the germline ends. This CDR3 has 15 amino acids. In its sample, this clonotype was seen a few times. Its antigen is currently unknown. The source of this sequence is a girl aged 2-10 years with congenital amegakaryocytic thrombocytopenia, due to receive a stem cell transplant. The specimen was PBMCs, collected before TCRalphabeta/CD19-depleted stem cell transplant. The V and J genes are TRBV7-9 and TRBJ1-1, with D uncertain. The CDR3 bases are TGTGCCAGCAGCTTAGGAGGCAGGAGTTACACTGAAGCTTTCTTT. Translation: CASSLGGRSYTEAFF. The complete variable domain, with remaining parts taken from reference TRBV7-9 and TRBJ1-1, reads DTGVSQNPRHKITKRGQNVTFRCDPISEHNRLYWYRQTLGQGPEFLTYFQNEAQLEKSRLLSDRFSAERPKGSFSTLEIQRTEQGDSAMYLCASSLGGRSYTEAFFGQGTRLTVV.